This TCR beta chain was sequenced for a study of T cells in Graves' hyperthyroidism and ophthalmopathy. Amplification of TCR beta CDR3 regions was performed using RNA transcripts as template. The TCR CDR3 was amplified in a first-round RT-PCR using the HTBI primer set. TCRdb reprocessed the multiplex PCR reads with MiXCR, giving one entry per CDR3 protein. The table has about half a million distinct CDR3 sequences, around 24% seen once. The V end lost 5 bases, the J end lost 3 bases, and 16 bases lay between the germline ends. CDR1 and CDR2 from the germline V gene are SGHTA and FQGTGA. This CDR3 is 15 amino acids long. PBMCs stemmed from over 7.5 ml fresh peripheral blood. This clonotype was seen a handful of times.

The material sequenced was blood. The sequence came from a woman in her twenties or thirties with Graves' ophthalmopathy. J is TRBJ1-2 and V is TRBV7-3, with D possibly TRBD1 on 6 matching bases. CDR3 in amino acids: CASSLGGQGHYGYTF. CDR3 nucleotide sequence: TGTGCCAGCAGCCTGGGGGGGCAGGGGCACTATGGCTACACCTTC. Full variable domain (outside the CDR3, taken from reference TRBV7-3 and TRBJ1-2): GAGVSQTPSNKVTEKGKYVELRCDPISGHTALYWYRQSLGQGPEFLIYFQGTGAADDSGLPNDRFFAVRPEGSVSTLKIQRTERGDSAVYLCASSLGGQGHYGYTFGSGTRLTVV.